This TCR beta chain stems from a study of neurological immune-mediated disorders. This clonotype was detected ten times or more. J gave up 6 bases and V 4 bases, and 8 bases lay outside the gene matches. The CDR3 is 16 amino acids. The germline V gene has CDR1 SGHRS and CDR2 YFSETQ. From the 5' RACE reads, TCRdb called clonotypes with MiXCR, one entry per CDR3 protein. The sample has tens of thousands of distinct CDR3 sequences; around 10% are singletons. The rearrangement uses TRBV5-1 and TRBJ2-2; 11 bases match TRBD1. Sequencing was performed on PBMCs. This sequence originates from a man aged 55 to 70 in good health. Written as DNA, the CDR3 is TGCGCCAGCAGCCCTGCGGGACAGGGGGGCTCCGGGGAGCTGTTTTTT. This sequence encodes CASSPAGQGGSGELFF.